Given below is one T cell receptor beta chain in context. What it binds is unknown. This CDR3 region has 16 residues. J was trimmed by 3 bases and V by 6 bases; bases with no gene match: 13. The germline CDR1 and CDR2 sequences are WSHSY and SAAADI. Libraries were prepared by immunoSEQ multiplex PCR; TCRdb keeps only in-frame clonotypes and omits some of them. The sample consists of several thousand clones, around 81% of them appearing once. This entry is derived from a study of brain metastases from non-small cell lung cancer. Study findings and constraints: Metastases had sparse T cells but largely shared repertoires with primaries. T-cell clones appeared expanded in 64% of brain metastases relative to matched primary tumors. T-cell infiltration was lower in brain metastases than primaries (P < 0.001).

Sequenced input: primary lung tumor tissue. The TCR sequence derives from a donor at least 40 years old with non-small cell lung cancer. The chain employs TRBV10-2 and TRBJ1-1, with 7 bases lining up with TRBD1. CDR3 sequence (DNA): TGCGCCAGCAGGGAATGGACAGGCGCCCACTACACTGAAGCTTTCTTT. It encodes CASREWTGAHYTEAFF.